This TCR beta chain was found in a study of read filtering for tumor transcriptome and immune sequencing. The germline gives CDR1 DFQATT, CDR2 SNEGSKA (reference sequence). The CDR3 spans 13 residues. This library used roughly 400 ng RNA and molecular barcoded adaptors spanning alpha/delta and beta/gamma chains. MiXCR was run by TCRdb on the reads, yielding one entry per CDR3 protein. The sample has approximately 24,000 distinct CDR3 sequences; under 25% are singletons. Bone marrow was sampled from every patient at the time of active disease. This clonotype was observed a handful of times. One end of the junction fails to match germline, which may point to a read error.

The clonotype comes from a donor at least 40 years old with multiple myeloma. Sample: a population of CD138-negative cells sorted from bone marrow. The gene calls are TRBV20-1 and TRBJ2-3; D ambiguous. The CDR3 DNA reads TGCAGTGCTGGAGATCCTAGCACAGATACGCAGTATTTT. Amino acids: CSAGDPSTDTQYF.